These 10 T cell receptor beta chains were sequenced from one sample in a study of cytomegalovirus exposure and HLA in healthy donors. Primers included in the PCR were 60 Vbeta and 13 Jbeta primers. Here immunoSEQ multiplex PCR was the method, and the copy in TCRdb shows in-frame clones only, minus some. The sample shows some 130,000 clones, about 85% of them seen only once. Specimen: PBMCs. The receptors stem from a boy aged 5-17 years in good health and CMV-seronegative.

The V gene is TRBV29-1, the J gene TRBJ2-5; D is perhaps TRBD2 (6 bases). Germline CDR1 is SQVTM and CDR2 is ANQGSEA. CDR3 length: 13 residues. V shed 5 bases and J shed 2 bases, with 12 bases lying between them. CDR3 in DNA: TGCAGCGTTCGGGGGTGGGGGCAAGAGACCCAGTACTTC. It translates to CSVRGWGQETQYF.

The chain links TRBV9 to TRBJ2-1; D gene ambiguous. From germline, CDR1 is SGDLS and CDR2 YYNGEE. The CDR3 length is 13 residues. V was trimmed by 0 bases and J by 5 bases, leaving 6 bases between them. The CDR3 sequence: CASSVVPDNEQFF. Written as DNA, the CDR3 is TGTGCCAGCAGCGTAGTACCGGACAATGAGCAGTTCTTC.

The rearrangement joins TRBV7-2 to TRBJ1-2; TRBD1 might be the D (6 bases). Germline loops: CDR1 SGHTA, CDR2 FQGNSA. CDR3 length equals 15 residues. The V and J ends lost 7 bases and 4 bases respectively, with 19 bases between them. CDR3 coding DNA: TGTGCCAGCAACAATGGGCCAGGGGAGTTCTATGGCTACACCTTC. Protein product: CASNNGPGEFYGYTF. Combining the CDR3 with reference TRBV7-2 and TRBJ1-2 gives the whole variable domain GAGVSQSPSNKVTEKGKDVELRCDPISGHTALYWYRQSLGQGLEFLIYFQGNSAPDKSGLPSDRFSAERTGGSVSTLTIQRTQQEDSAVYLCASNNGPGEFYGYTFGSGTRLTVV.

DNA for the CDR3: TGCAGCGTGTCAGGGGCCCTATCCCTCTACGAGCAGTACTTC. It specifies CSVSGALSLYEQYF. The chain carries TRBV29-1 and TRBJ2-5; maybe TRBD1 (6 bases). The J call may be mistaken, given a closer DNA end match to TRBJ2-7. CDR3 length: 14 amino acids. Per germline, CDR1 SQVTM and CDR2 ANQGSEA.

This sequence joins TRBV2 and TRBJ2-1, with TRBD1 identical over 10 bases. CDR1 is SNHLY, CDR2 FYNNEI, per germline. V was pared by 10 bases and J by 8 bases, with 11 bases of the junction left unmatched. The CDR3 is 14 residues long. This chain's CDR3 is CATESGQGDDEQFF. The CDR3 nucleotides are TGTGCCACCGAGAGCGGACAGGGGGACGATGAGCAGTTCTTC.

This sequence joins TRBV5-5 and TRBJ1-1; D might be TRBD1 (6 bases). Trimming shortened V by 5 bases and J by 5 bases, and 19 bases separated the two germline ends. The CDR3 extends over 15 amino acids. Germline V CDR1 and CDR2: SGHKS, YYEKEE (reference sequence). DNA of the CDR3: TGTGCCAGCAGGGACCCGCAGAAGGGGGGGACTGAAGCTTTCTTT. Translation: CASRDPQKGGTEAFF.

V is TRBV18 and J is TRBJ1-1, with D perhaps matching TRBD1 (6 bases). CDR1 and CDR2 from the germline V gene are KGHSH and LQKENI. CDR3 size: 14 residues. Trimming cost V 3 bases and J 5 bases, with 13 bases left between them. CDR3 nucleotides: TGTGCCAGCTCACCCGGGCAGGGGTTAACTGAAGCTTTCTTT. Amino acid sequence: CASSPGQGLTEAFF.

This sequence joins TRBV19 and TRBJ2-5; 9 nucleotides match TRBD1. The CDR3 consists of 16 residues. CDR1 LNHDA and CDR2 SQIVND come from the germline V gene (reference sequence). The V segment lost 0 bases and the J segment 5 bases; nucleotides outside the gene matches: 7. The CDR3 DNA reads as TGTGCCAGTAGTATAGATCGGGGACAGGGTGAGGAGACCCAGTACTTC. Its translation: CASSIDRGQGEETQYF.

Only a few counts were recorded for this clone. The J gene is TRBJ2-7, the V gene TRBV6-1; TRBD2 might be the D (7 bases). CDR3 length: 16 residues. V was clipped by 1 base and J by 6 bases, with 19 bases between them. Per germline, CDR1 MNHNS and CDR2 SASEGT. CDR3 amino acids: CASSEGGGGFIGEQYF. The CDR3 DNA reads as TGTGCCAGCAGTGAAGGAGGGGGGGGTTTTATTGGCGAGCAGTACTTC.

CDR3 DNA sequence: TGTGCCAGCAGTTACTCGTCACAGACTAATGGCTACACCTTC. It translates to CASSYSSQTNGYTF. This rearrangement joins TRBV6-5 to TRBJ1-2; no clear D gene. This CDR3 spans 14 amino acids. Germline V lookup: CDR1 MNHEY, CDR2 SVGAGI. Trimming left V 0 bases short and J 6 bases short, with 11 bases between.